This T cell receptor beta chain was found in a study of Graves' ophthalmopathy and Graves' hyperthyroidism. RNA transcripts served as template for amplifying TCR beta CDR3 sequences. After a first-round RT-PCR with HTBI primers, a second-round multiplex PCR was run. TCRdb processed the multiplex PCR reads anew with MiXCR; each CDR3 protein has one entry. The table has approximately 540,000 distinct CDR3 sequences, approximately 35% seen once. The CDR3 has 14 amino acids. Germline CDR1 and CDR2: SGDLS and YYNGEE. With 4 bases removed from V and 4 bases from J, the gap between germline ends came to 14 bases. This clonotype was recorded once. A much larger clone is a single base away; this may be a read error.

The receptor was derived from an adult man with Graves' hyperthyroidism. Sequenced input: peripheral blood or thyroid tissue (not recorded which). The V call is TRBV9, the J call TRBJ1-1; TRBD1 is a possible D gene (6 bases). The CDR3 sequence is CASSIGQIGTEAFF. CDR3 in DNA: TGTGCCAGCAGCATCGGACAGATCGGCACTGAAGCTTTCTTT.